This note documents a single T cell receptor beta chain sequence. This specimen comes from a study of blood T cell repertoires in COVID-19. Study information: T cells, B-cell-depleted T cells, or PBMCs supplied cDNA or gDNA.

The CDR3 totals 11 residues. The V gene lost 1 base and the J gene lost 11 bases, with 8 bases spanning the gap. Looked up from germline, CDR1 is DFQATT and CDR2 is SNEGSKA (reference sequence). Data came from immunoSEQ multiplex PCR; TCRdb stores just in-frame clones and leaves some out. This table has tens of thousands of clones, about 90% appearing once. Material for sequencing was peripheral blood. The rearrangement joins TRBV20-1 to TRBJ2-2; D gene ambiguous. The receptor was derived from a human donor in a cohort sampled during active COVID-19. CDR3: CSARGPEELFF. The CDR3 DNA is TGCAGTGCTAGAGGGCCCGAAGAGCTGTTTTTT.